These T cell receptor beta chains were read from a single sample in a study of blood T cell repertoires in COVID-19. Only in-frame clones appear in the TCRdb table, and some are missing; sequencing was by immunoSEQ multiplex PCR. The table has over 85,000 clones, under 85% seen once. Specimen: peripheral blood. Receptors were obtained from a man aged 65 to 85 with acute or convalescent COVID-19. The CDR3 runs from the conserved cysteine through the conserved F or W. The order of the fields is CDR3 protein, CDR3 DNA, clone size, CDR3 length, V gene, D gene, J gene. D genes are given only for firm matches. Expanded clones are given a class, and other clones once, few, many or no size at all.

cdr3_aa: CASSYLAGSGNEQFF
cdr3_nt: TGTGCCAGCAGCTACCTAGCGGGTTCGGGCAATGAGCAGTTCTTC
clone_size: NA
cdr3_length: 15
v_call: TRBV11-2
d_call: TRBD2
j_call: TRBJ2-1

cdr3_aa: CSATTGREFF
cdr3_nt: TGCAGTGCCACGACGGGCAGGGAGTTCTTC
clone_size: NA
cdr3_length: 10
v_call: TRBV20-1
d_call: NA
j_call: TRBJ2-1

cdr3_aa: CASSLTGAYEQYF
cdr3_nt: TGTGCCAGCAGTTTGACAGGGGCCTACGAGCAGTACTTC
clone_size: many
cdr3_length: 13
v_call: TRBV28
d_call: TRBD1
j_call: TRBJ2-7

cdr3_aa: CASSGAHRGNIQYF
cdr3_nt: TGTGCCAGCAGCGGCGCCCACAGGGGCAACATTCAGTACTTC
clone_size: NA
cdr3_length: 14
v_call: TRBV28
d_call: TRBD1
j_call: TRBJ2-4

cdr3_aa: CASSIDRSNQPQHF
cdr3_nt: TGTGCCAGCAGCATAGACAGGAGCAATCAGCCCCAGCATTTT
clone_size: NA
cdr3_length: 14
v_call: TRBV2
d_call: NA
j_call: TRBJ1-5

cdr3_aa: CASSQAGRGFETQYF
cdr3_nt: TGTGCCAGCAGCCAAGCGGGGAGGGGGTTTGAGACCCAGTACTTC
clone_size: NA
cdr3_length: 15
v_call: TRBV14
d_call: NA
j_call: TRBJ2-5

cdr3_aa: CASSPGLEAFF
cdr3_nt: TGTGCCAGCTCACCCGGTCTTGAAGCTTTCTTT
clone_size: once
cdr3_length: 11
v_call: TRBV18
d_call: NA
j_call: TRBJ1-1

cdr3_aa: CASSLTLVAGDSPLHF
cdr3_nt: TGTGCCAGCAGCTTAACTCTTGTAGCCGGGGATTCACCCCTCCACTTT
clone_size: NA
cdr3_length: 16
v_call: TRBV7-2
d_call: NA
j_call: TRBJ1-6

cdr3_aa: CASSQASGQPQHF
cdr3_nt: TGTGCCAGCAGCCAAGCATCCGGTCAGCCCCAGCATTTT
clone_size: NA
cdr3_length: 13
v_call: TRBV3-1/TRBV3-2
d_call: NA
j_call: TRBJ1-5

cdr3_aa: CASSGQANTEAFF
cdr3_nt: TGTGCCAGCTCAGGACAAGCCAACACTGAAGCTTTCTTT
clone_size: once
cdr3_length: 13
v_call: TRBV18
d_call: NA
j_call: TRBJ1-1

cdr3_aa: CASSIGGSYEQYF
cdr3_nt: TGTGCCAGCAGCATCGGCGGGAGCTACGAGCAGTACTTC
clone_size: NA
cdr3_length: 13
v_call: TRBV21-1
d_call: NA
j_call: TRBJ2-7

cdr3_aa: CASSPFRTGGGEKLFF
cdr3_nt: TGCGCCAGCAGCCCCTTTAGGACAGGGGGAGGAGAAAAACTGTTTTTT
clone_size: NA
cdr3_length: 16
v_call: TRBV5-1
d_call: TRBD1
j_call: TRBJ1-4

cdr3_aa: CAWSVQALGKRSYEQYF
cdr3_nt: TGTGCCTGGAGTGTACAGGCCCTGGGCAAGAGATCCTACGAGCAGTACTTC
clone_size: NA
cdr3_length: 17
v_call: TRBV30
d_call: NA
j_call: TRBJ2-7

cdr3_aa: CATSYNRGVTDTQYF
cdr3_nt: TGTGCCACCAGCTACAACAGGGGAGTTACAGATACGCAGTATTTT
clone_size: NA
cdr3_length: 15
v_call: TRBV15
d_call: TRBD1
j_call: TRBJ2-3

cdr3_aa: CASIPGGTGNEKLFF
cdr3_nt: TGTGCCAGCATCCCAGGGGGGACAGGCAATGAAAAACTGTTTTTT
clone_size: NA
cdr3_length: 15
v_call: TRBV28
d_call: TRBD1
j_call: TRBJ1-4

cdr3_aa: CASSRPGQTNSPLHF
cdr3_nt: TGTGCCAGTAGTAGACCCGGACAGACCAATTCACCCCTCCACTTT
clone_size: few
cdr3_length: 15
v_call: TRBV19
d_call: NA
j_call: TRBJ1-6

cdr3_aa: CASSQFGDLNTEAFF
cdr3_nt: TGTGCCAGCAGCCAATTCGGGGATTTGAACACTGAAGCTTTCTTT
clone_size: NA
cdr3_length: 15
v_call: TRBV3-1/TRBV3-2
d_call: NA
j_call: TRBJ1-1

cdr3_aa: CASSVGQGRSYNSPLHF
cdr3_nt: TGTGCCAGCAGCGTCGGACAGGGGCGCTCCTATAATTCACCCCTCCACTTT
clone_size: NA
cdr3_length: 17
v_call: TRBV9
d_call: TRBD1
j_call: TRBJ1-6

cdr3_aa: CAWSVKGGNQPQHF
cdr3_nt: TGTGCCTGGAGTGTAAAGGGGGGCAATCAGCCCCAGCATTTT
clone_size: NA
cdr3_length: 14
v_call: TRBV30
d_call: NA
j_call: TRBJ1-5

cdr3_aa: CASSEGFSQSTDTQYF
cdr3_nt: TGTGCCAGCAGTGAAGGATTTAGCCAAAGCACAGATACGCAGTATTTT
clone_size: NA
cdr3_length: 16
v_call: TRBV2
d_call: NA
j_call: TRBJ2-3

cdr3_aa: CASNLGGDTDTQYF
cdr3_nt: TGTGCCAGCAACCTAGGCGGGGACACAGATACGCAGTATTTT
clone_size: NA
cdr3_length: 14
v_call: TRBV28
d_call: NA
j_call: TRBJ2-3

cdr3_aa: CASSQDRGHGEQFF
cdr3_nt: TGTGCTAGCAGCCAGGACAGGGGGCACGGTGAGCAGTTCTTC
clone_size: NA
cdr3_length: 14
v_call: TRBV7-7
d_call: TRBD1
j_call: TRBJ2-1

cdr3_aa: CATRENFQETQYF
cdr3_nt: TGTGCCACCCGAGAGAACTTCCAAGAGACCCAGTACTTC
clone_size: NA
cdr3_length: 13
v_call: TRBV6-6
d_call: NA
j_call: TRBJ2-5

cdr3_aa: CASSPQTGISPTDTQYF
cdr3_nt: TGCGCCAGCAGCCCACAGACAGGGATAAGCCCCACAGATACGCAGTATTTT
clone_size: NA
cdr3_length: 17
v_call: TRBV5-1
d_call: TRBD1
j_call: TRBJ2-3

cdr3_aa: CASSLSRAGGTEAFF
cdr3_nt: TGTGCCAGCAGTTTATCGCGGGCAGGGGGAACTGAAGCTTTCTTT
clone_size: NA
cdr3_length: 15
v_call: TRBV27
d_call: TRBD1
j_call: TRBJ1-1

cdr3_aa: CASSLGDKYNEQFF
cdr3_nt: TGCGCCAGCAGCTTGGGAGACAAGTACAATGAGCAGTTCTTC
clone_size: NA
cdr3_length: 14
v_call: TRBV5-1
d_call: NA
j_call: TRBJ2-1

cdr3_aa: CASSQEAGNTEAFF
cdr3_nt: TGTGCCAGCAGCCAAGAGGCAGGGAACACTGAAGCTTTCTTT
clone_size: NA
cdr3_length: 14
v_call: TRBV4-2
d_call: NA
j_call: TRBJ1-1

cdr3_aa: CASSRTSGDLETQYF
cdr3_nt: TGTGCCAGCTCCCGGACTAGCGGGGATCTAGAGACCCAGTACTTC
clone_size: NA
cdr3_length: 15
v_call: TRBV18
d_call: TRBD2
j_call: TRBJ2-5

cdr3_aa: CASSRSSDFLRDEQYF
cdr3_nt: TGCGCCAGCAGCCGATCTTCCGACTTCCTCAGGGACGAGCAGTACTTC
clone_size: NA
cdr3_length: 16
v_call: TRBV5-1
d_call: NA
j_call: TRBJ2-7

cdr3_aa: CASSQDGSGKADTQYF
cdr3_nt: TGTGCCAGCAGCCAAGATGGAAGCGGGAAGGCAGATACGCAGTATTTT
clone_size: few
cdr3_length: 16
v_call: TRBV4-2
d_call: TRBD2
j_call: TRBJ2-3

cdr3_aa: CASSHGSGLYNEQFF
cdr3_nt: TGCGCCAGCAGCCACGGTAGCGGGCTGTACAATGAGCAGTTCTTC
clone_size: NA
cdr3_length: 15
v_call: TRBV5-1
d_call: TRBD2
j_call: TRBJ2-1

cdr3_aa: CASRETDRGNEKLFF
cdr3_nt: TGTGCCAGCAGGGAGACGGACAGGGGTAATGAAAAACTGTTTTTT
clone_size: NA
cdr3_length: 15
v_call: TRBV6-6
d_call: TRBD1
j_call: TRBJ1-4

cdr3_aa: CASSQMSPRIAPDTQYF
cdr3_nt: TGTGCCAGCAGCCAAATGTCCCCTAGAATTGCCCCAGATACGCAGTATTTT
clone_size: NA
cdr3_length: 17
v_call: TRBV3-1/TRBV3-2
d_call: NA
j_call: TRBJ2-3

cdr3_aa: CASSPKGDSWGYTF
cdr3_nt: TGTGCCAGCTCACCAAAAGGGGATAGCTGGGGCTACACCTTC
clone_size: NA
cdr3_length: 14
v_call: TRBV18
d_call: NA
j_call: TRBJ1-2

cdr3_aa: CASSLGQGAYEQYF
cdr3_nt: TGTGCCAGCAGCCTGGGACAGGGGGCCTACGAGCAGTACTTC
clone_size: NA
cdr3_length: 14
v_call: TRBV6-5
d_call: TRBD1
j_call: TRBJ2-7

cdr3_aa: CASSPGQGRGYTF
cdr3_nt: TGTGCCAGCAGTCCTGGACAGGGCCGAGGCTACACCTTC
clone_size: once
cdr3_length: 13
v_call: TRBV12-3/TRBV12-4
d_call: TRBD1
j_call: TRBJ1-2

cdr3_aa: CASSLDRSGRQEQYF
cdr3_nt: TGCGCCAGCAGCTTGGATCGTAGCGGGAGGCAAGAGCAGTACTTC
clone_size: NA
cdr3_length: 15
v_call: TRBV5-1
d_call: TRBD2
j_call: TRBJ2-7

cdr3_aa: CASSVFLLGTVYGYTF
cdr3_nt: TGTGCCAGCAGTGTCTTCCTTCTTGGGACAGTATATGGCTACACCTTC
clone_size: NA
cdr3_length: 16
v_call: TRBV28
d_call: TRBD1
j_call: TRBJ1-2

cdr3_aa: CASSLGIPGAGNTIYF
cdr3_nt: TGCGCCAGCAGCTTGGGGATCCCGGGGGCTGGAAACACCATATATTTT
clone_size: NA
cdr3_length: 16
v_call: TRBV5-1
d_call: NA
j_call: TRBJ1-3

cdr3_aa: CATRGRTGSPDTQYF
cdr3_nt: TGTGCCACCAGAGGGAGGACAGGGTCTCCAGATACGCAGTATTTT
clone_size: NA
cdr3_length: 15
v_call: TRBV24-1
d_call: TRBD1
j_call: TRBJ2-3

cdr3_aa: CASRLTGGGQPQHF
cdr3_nt: TGTGCCAGCAGATTGACAGGCGGAGGTCAGCCCCAGCATTTT
clone_size: NA
cdr3_length: 14
v_call: TRBV27
d_call: NA
j_call: TRBJ1-5

cdr3_aa: CSVQGKTNTGELFF
cdr3_nt: TGCAGCGTACAGGGGAAGACGAACACCGGGGAGCTGTTTTTT
clone_size: NA
cdr3_length: 14
v_call: TRBV29-1
d_call: TRBD1
j_call: TRBJ2-2

cdr3_aa: CASSLVGIGGPNTEAFF
cdr3_nt: TGCGCCAGCAGCTTGGTAGGAATCGGGGGACCGAACACTGAAGCTTTCTTT
clone_size: NA
cdr3_length: 17
v_call: TRBV5-1
d_call: NA
j_call: TRBJ1-1

cdr3_aa: CAWSDLRGGNYGYTF
cdr3_nt: TGTGCCTGGAGCGACCTGCGGGGTGGGAACTATGGCTACACCTTC
clone_size: NA
cdr3_length: 15
v_call: TRBV30
d_call: NA
j_call: TRBJ1-2

cdr3_aa: CASSSGQGIDTQYF
cdr3_nt: TGTGCCAGCAGTTCGGGACAGGGGATAGATACGCAGTATTTT
clone_size: NA
cdr3_length: 14
v_call: TRBV28
d_call: TRBD1
j_call: TRBJ2-3

cdr3_aa: CASITGVAFF
cdr3_nt: TGTGCCAGCATTACAGGGGTAGCTTTCTTT
clone_size: many
cdr3_length: 10
v_call: TRBV6-5
d_call: TRBD1
j_call: TRBJ1-1

cdr3_aa: CASSGNPGTGGYEQYF
cdr3_nt: TGTGCCAGCAGTGGGAACCCCGGGACAGGGGGGTACGAGCAGTACTTC
clone_size: NA
cdr3_length: 16
v_call: TRBV2
d_call: TRBD1
j_call: TRBJ2-7

cdr3_aa: CATRPGADTQYF
cdr3_nt: TGTGCCACCAGACCAGGGGCGGATACGCAGTATTTT
clone_size: NA
cdr3_length: 12
v_call: TRBV15
d_call: NA
j_call: TRBJ2-3

cdr3_aa: CASSPLVGPGYTF
cdr3_nt: TGTGCCAGCTCACCCCTCGTGGGGCCTGGCTACACCTTC
clone_size: NA
cdr3_length: 13
v_call: TRBV18
d_call: NA
j_call: TRBJ1-2

cdr3_aa: CASSSTADNQPQHF
cdr3_nt: TGTGCCAGCAGTTCCACAGCTGACAATCAGCCCCAGCATTTT
clone_size: many
cdr3_length: 14
v_call: TRBV7-2
d_call: NA
j_call: TRBJ1-5

cdr3_aa: CASSDPARPYNEQFF
cdr3_nt: TGTGCCAGCAGTGATCCGGCTAGGCCCTACAATGAGCAGTTCTTC
clone_size: NA
cdr3_length: 15
v_call: TRBV25-1
d_call: NA
j_call: TRBJ2-1

cdr3_aa: CASSFPRRPQHF
cdr3_nt: TGTGCCAGCAGTTTCCCGCGGCGGCCCCAGCATTTT
clone_size: NA
cdr3_length: 12
v_call: TRBV12-3/TRBV12-4
d_call: NA
j_call: TRBJ1-5

cdr3_aa: CASSQDRGGASYNEQFF
cdr3_nt: TGTGCCAGCAGCCAAGATAGGGGCGGGGCCTCCTACAATGAGCAGTTCTTC
clone_size: NA
cdr3_length: 17
v_call: TRBV3-1/TRBV3-2
d_call: NA
j_call: TRBJ2-1

cdr3_aa: CASSQLRQSNQPQHF
cdr3_nt: TGTGCCAGCAGCCAGCTACGACAGAGCAATCAGCCCCAGCATTTT
clone_size: NA
cdr3_length: 15
v_call: TRBV4-2
d_call: NA
j_call: TRBJ1-5

cdr3_aa: CASSDSATGRSNTEAFF
cdr3_nt: TGTGCCAGCAGTGACTCGGCGACAGGGCGTTCGAACACTGAAGCTTTCTTT
clone_size: NA
cdr3_length: 17
v_call: TRBV25-1
d_call: TRBD1
j_call: TRBJ1-1